Sequencing of this TCR beta chain was carried out in a study of cytomegalovirus exposure and HLA in healthy donors. Across the whole study: Roughly 170 million T cells yielded 100 million or so unique TCR beta sequences in earlier analysis.

The PCR used 60 Vbeta and 13 Jbeta primers. TCRdb's copy holds only in-frame clones and misses some; the assay was immunoSEQ multiplex PCR. The sample includes tens of thousands of clones. After removal of 4 bases from V and 9 bases from J, the junction contained 6 bases not matched to a gene. The germline CDR1 and CDR2 sequences are MGHDK and SYGVNS. The CDR3 extends over 14 amino acids. Overall study results and limits: An analysis that was carried out later associated 15,000 to 20,000 TCR beta sequences with HLA alleles at 0.05 false discovery rate. In a later analysis, HLA-associated beta chains showed higher expansion and lower generation probabilities than comparable chains. TCR beta sequences reportedly predicted most subjects' HLA-A and HLA-B alleles accurately.

A note on this clone: Its target is unknown.

This chain uses TRBV25-1 with TRBJ2-1; TRBD2 matches at 10 bases. This TCR was recovered from a woman aged 45-65 years in good health and CMV-seropositive. The sample comprised PBMCs. CDR3 in DNA: TGTGCCAGCAGTGCCTCTAGCGGGAGATCTGAGCAGTTCTTC. Residues: CASSASSGRSEQFF.